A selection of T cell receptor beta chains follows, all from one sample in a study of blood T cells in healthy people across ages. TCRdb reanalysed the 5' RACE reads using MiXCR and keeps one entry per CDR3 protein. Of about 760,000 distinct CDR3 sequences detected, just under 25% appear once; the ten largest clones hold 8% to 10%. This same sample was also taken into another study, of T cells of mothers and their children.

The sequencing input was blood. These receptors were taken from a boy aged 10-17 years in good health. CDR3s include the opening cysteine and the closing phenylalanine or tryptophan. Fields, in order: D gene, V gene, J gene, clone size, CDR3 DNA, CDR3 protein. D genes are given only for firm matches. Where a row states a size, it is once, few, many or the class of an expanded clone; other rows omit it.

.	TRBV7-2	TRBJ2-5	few	TGTGCCAGCAGCTTGGTGTCCGGGGGGCGAGAGACCCAGTACTTC	CASSLVSGGRETQYF
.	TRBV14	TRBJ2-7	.	TGTGCCAGCAGCCAGGATAGTTGGCGCGAGCAGTACTTC	CASSQDSWREQYF
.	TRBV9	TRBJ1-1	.	TGTGCCAGCAGCGATGGAGGGGACACTGAAGCTTTCTTT	CASSDGGDTEAFF
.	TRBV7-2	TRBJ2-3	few	TGTGCCAGCAGCTTTGTGGGGGGGCCCGCAGATACGCAGTATTTT	CASSFVGGPADTQYF
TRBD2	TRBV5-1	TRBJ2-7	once	TGCGCCAGCAGCTTGGAGACTAGCGCAGCCTACGAGCAGTACTTC	CASSLETSAAYEQYF
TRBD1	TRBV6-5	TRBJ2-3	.	TGTGCCAGCAGTTACATTGTCGGGTTCGGACAGGGCAGGCTCACAGATACGCAGTATTTT	CASSYIVGFGQGRLTDTQYF
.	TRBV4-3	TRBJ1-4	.	TGCGCCAGCAGCCACCAGGGGCCAGGGGAAAAACTGTTTTTT	CASSHQGPGEKLFF
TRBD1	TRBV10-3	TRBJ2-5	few	TGTGCCATCAGTGAGAGTTCGACAGGGAAAGAGACCCAGTACTTC	CAISESSTGKETQYF
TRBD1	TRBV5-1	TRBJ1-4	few	TGCGCCAGCAGCTTTGCAGGGGGAACTAATGAAAAACTGTTTTTT	CASSFAGGTNEKLFF
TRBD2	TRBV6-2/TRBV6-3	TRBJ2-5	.	TGTGTCAGCAGTAAACCACTAGCGGGAGCTACTGAGACCCAGTACTTC	CVSSKPLAGATETQYF
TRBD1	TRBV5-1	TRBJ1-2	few	TGCGCCAGCACGGGACAGGGCTTCTATGGCTACACCTTC	CASTGQGFYGYTF
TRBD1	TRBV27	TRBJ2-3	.	TGTGCCAGCAGTTCCATAACAGGGGTGGGCACAGATACGCAGTATTTT	CASSSITGVGTDTQYF
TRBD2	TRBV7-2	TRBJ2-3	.	TGTGCCAGCAGCTCCCGGGAGGCTGCTCCTATCGATACGCAGTATTTT	CASSSREAAPIDTQYF
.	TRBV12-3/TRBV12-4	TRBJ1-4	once	TGTGCCAGCAGACGCTCGGGCAGTCCAACTAATGAAAAACTGTTTTTT	CASRRSGSPTNEKLFF
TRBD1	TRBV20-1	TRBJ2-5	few	TGCAGTGCTAGAGTTGGGACAGGGCAAGAGACCCAGTACTTC	CSARVGTGQETQYF
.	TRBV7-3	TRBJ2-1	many	TGTGCCAGCAGCTTAAGGGGGGATGAGCAGTTCTTC	CASSLRGDEQFF
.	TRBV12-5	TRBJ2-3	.	TGTGCTAGTGGCCGGGAACCCGAAGTAGATACGCAGTATTTT	CASGREPEVDTQYF
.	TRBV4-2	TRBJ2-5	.	TGTGCCAGCAGCTCGACGCCACAGACTCTGCAAGAGACCCAGTACTTC	CASSSTPQTLQETQYF
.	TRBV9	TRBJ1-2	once	TGTGCCAGCAGCATCACAGGAGGGACCTATGGCTACACCTTC	CASSITGGTYGYTF
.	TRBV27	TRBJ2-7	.	TGTGCCAGCAGTTTAGTACGGGGGTCCGTCGAGCAGTACTTC	CASSLVRGSVEQYF
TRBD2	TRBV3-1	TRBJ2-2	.	TGTGCCAGCAGCCAAGACCCTAGCGGGAGTACGGACACCGGGGAGCTGTTTTTT	CASSQDPSGSTDTGELFF
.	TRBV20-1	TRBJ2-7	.	TGCAGTGCTAGAGTGGCGGCGACCTACGAGCAGTACTTC	CSARVAATYEQYF
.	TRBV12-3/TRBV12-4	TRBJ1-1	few	TGTGCCAGCAGCCTAGGACAGAGAGGGAACACTGAAGCTTTCTTT	CASSLGQRGNTEAFF
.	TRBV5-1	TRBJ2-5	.	TGCGCCAGCAGCTTGGAATCCGCCGGGCAAGAGACCCAGTACTTC	CASSLESAGQETQYF
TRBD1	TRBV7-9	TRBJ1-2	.	TGTGCCAGCAGCTTTCACGGACAGGATGGCTACACCTTC	CASSFHGQDGYTF
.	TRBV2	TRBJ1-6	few	TGTGCCAGCCGGCCAGGGGCGAATTCACCCCTCCACTTT	CASRPGANSPLHF
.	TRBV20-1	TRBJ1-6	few	TGCAGTGCTAGAGAAGGGGCTGCGCTTTCACCCCTCCACTTT	CSAREGAALSPLHF
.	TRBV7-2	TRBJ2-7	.	TGTGCCAGCAGCTTAGATCGGTCCGAGTTTTCCTACGAGCAGTACTTC	CASSLDRSEFSYEQYF
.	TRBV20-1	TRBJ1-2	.	TGCAGTGCTAGAGATCCAGGGGCTCACTATGGCTACACCTTC	CSARDPGAHYGYTF
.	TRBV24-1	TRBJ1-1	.	TGTGCCACCAGTGATTGGGGGAACACTGAAGCTTTCTTT	CATSDWGNTEAFF
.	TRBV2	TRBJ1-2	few	TGTGCCAGCAGTGAGGAGACAGGCTACACCTTC	CASSEETGYTF
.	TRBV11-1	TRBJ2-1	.	TGTGCCAGCAGCCAAGAGATCTCGGGTCTTCTTTTGGACAATGAGCAGTTCTTC	CASSQEISGLLLDNEQFF
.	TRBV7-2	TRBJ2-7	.	TGTGCCAGCAGCTCGGACTGGACACCCCCCTACGAGCAGTACTTC	CASSSDWTPPYEQYF
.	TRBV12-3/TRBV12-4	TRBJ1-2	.	TGTGCCAGCAGTTTCCCCAATAACTATGGCTACACCTTC	CASSFPNNYGYTF
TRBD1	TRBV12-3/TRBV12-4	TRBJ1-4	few	TGTGCCAGCAGTTTAGGGGACAGGGATCAAGAAAAACTGTTTTTT	CASSLGDRDQEKLFF
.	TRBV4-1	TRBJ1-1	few	TGCGCCAGCAGCCCCAGGACTCCTAACACTGAAGCTTTCTTT	CASSPRTPNTEAFF
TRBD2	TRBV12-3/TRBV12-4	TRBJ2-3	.	TGTGCCAGCGGTTTCCTGACTAGCGAGAGGTATTTT	CASGFLTSERYF
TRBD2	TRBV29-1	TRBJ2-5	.	TGCAGCGCCAAAGCGGGGGGCGCAGCCGAGACCCAGTACTTC	CSAKAGGAAETQYF
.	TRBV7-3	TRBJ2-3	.	TGTGCCAGCAGTCGAAGACGGGATAGCACAGATACGCAGTATTTT	CASSRRRDSTDTQYF
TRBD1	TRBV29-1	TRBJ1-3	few	TGCAGCGCCGGACAGGGCTCTGGAAACACCATATATTTT	CSAGQGSGNTIYF
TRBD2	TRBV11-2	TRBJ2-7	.	TGTGCCAGCAGCTCACTAGCGGGACGGACCGCTCAATCCTACGAGCAGTACTTC	CASSSLAGRTAQSYEQYF
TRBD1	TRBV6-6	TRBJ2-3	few	TGTGCCAGCACGGGACAGGTATTCACAGATACGCAGTATTTT	CASTGQVFTDTQYF
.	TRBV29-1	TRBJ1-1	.	TGCAGCGTCGAGCGACAGATTGAAGCTTTCTTT	CSVERQIEAFF
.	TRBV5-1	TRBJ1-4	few	TGCGCCAGCAGCTTGGAGGGGACACCAACTAATGAAAAACTGTTTTTT	CASSLEGTPTNEKLFF
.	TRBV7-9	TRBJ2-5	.	TGTGCCAGCAGCCCCCTGGTGAGAGAGACCCAGTACTTC	CASSPLVRETQYF
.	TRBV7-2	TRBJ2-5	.	TGTGCCAGCAGCTTAATGCGGAGCAAAGAGACCCAGTACTTC	CASSLMRSKETQYF
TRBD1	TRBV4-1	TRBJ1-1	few	TGCGCCAGCAGCCAGGGACAGGGGGTGAACACTGAAGCTTTCTTT	CASSQGQGVNTEAFF
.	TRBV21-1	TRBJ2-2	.	TGTGCCACAAGGGGACTCGCACTCCCAATTAACACCGGGGAGCTGTTTTTT	CATRGLALPINTGELFF